Following are 26 T cell receptor beta chains from one sample sequenced in a study of T cells in Graves' hyperthyroidism and ophthalmopathy. It was RNA transcripts that yielded the amplified TCR beta CDR3 regions. The TCR CDR3 was amplified in a first-round RT-PCR using the HTBI primer set. TCRdb re-called the multiplex PCR reads through MiXCR, storing one row per CDR3 protein. Among 450,000 to 700,000 distinct CDR3 sequences listed, roughly 50% were seen once. The specimen was peripheral blood or thyroid tissue (not recorded which). The receptors come from an adult woman with Graves' disease, either hyperthyroidism or ophthalmopathy (not recorded which).

This clonotype was seen many times. This sequence joins TRBV5-1 and TRBJ2-5; D may be TRBD1 (7 bases). The CDR3 consists of 14 residues. Germline V CDR1 and CDR2: SGHRS, YFSETQ. V was clipped by 2 bases and J by 3 bases, with 11 bases between them. The CDR3 loop is CASSLGGTEETQYF. As DNA, the CDR3 is TGCGCCAGCAGCTTAGGCGGGACAGAAGAGACCCAGTACTTC.

This clonotype was detected ten times or more. This chain joins TRBV4-1 and TRBJ1-1; D may be TRBD1 (5 bases). Germline V gene data show CDR1 as MGHRA and CDR2 as YSYEKL. V lost 7 bases to trimming and J lost 1 base, with 16 bases between them. CDR3 length: 15 amino acids. Here the CDR3 reads CASTKGFGGNTEAFF. CDR3 nucleotides: TGCGCCAGCACCAAAGGCTTTGGGGGGAACACTGAAGCTTTCTTT.

This clonotype was picked up many times. This chain connects TRBV12-3 or TRBV12-4 to TRBJ1-1; a possible D gene is TRBD1 (5 bases). With 5 bases removed from V and 1 base from J, the gap between germline ends came to 23 bases. This CDR3 spans 18 amino acids. CDR3 in amino acids: CASSPPDIVGVRNTEAFF. The CDR3 coding sequence is TGTGCCAGCAGTCCCCCGGACATTGTGGGGGTTCGGAACACTGAAGCTTTCTTT.

This rearrangement joins TRBV20-1 to TRBJ2-2, with D hard to call. The germline gives CDR1 DFQATT, CDR2 SNEGSKA (reference sequence). Trimming removed 8 bases from V and 4 bases from J, with 11 bases in between. The CDR3 has 12 residues. The CDR3 DNA follows: TGCAGTTTAGGGCTAGGCACCGGGGAGCTGTTTTTT. It is translated as CSLGLGTGELFF.

CDR3 nucleotides: TGCAGCGTTAGAGACCCTAGGGGCTCTGGGGCCAACGTCCTGACTTTC. Protein sequence: CSVRDPRGSGANVLTF. The rearrangement uses TRBV29-1 and TRBJ2-6, with D possibly TRBD1 on 5 matching bases. V shed 5 bases and J shed 0 bases, with 14 bases lying between them. Germline values: CDR1 SQVTM, CDR2 ANQGSEA. The CDR3 has 16 amino acids. Combining the CDR3 with reference TRBV29-1 and TRBJ2-6 gives the whole variable domain SAVISQKPSRDICQRGTSLTIQCQVDSQVTMMFWYRQQPGQSLTLIATANQGSEATYESGFVIDKFPISRPNLTFSTLTVSNMSPEDSSIYLCSVRDPRGSGANVLTFGAGSRLTVL.

This chain uses TRBV10-3 with TRBJ2-7; the match to TRBD2 covers 8 bases. Germline V lookup: CDR1 ENHRY, CDR2 SYGVKD. V lost 2 bases, J lost 2 bases, and 8 bases stayed unmatched. This CDR3 contains 16 residues. The CDR3 protein is CAISEGRISGTYEQYF. The CDR3 DNA reads as TGTGCCATCAGTGAGGGACGGATTAGCGGGACCTACGAGCAGTACTTC.

The chain has TRBV29-1 and TRBJ2-7; no clear D. The CDR3 runs to 12 residues. The germline V gene encodes CDR1 SQVTM and CDR2 ANQGSEA. V shed 0 bases and J shed 7 bases, with 10 bases lying between them. This chain's CDR3 is CSVEDDGSEQYF. CDR3 bases: TGCAGCGTTGAAGATGACGGTTCGGAGCAGTACTTC.

The V call is TRBV3-1, the J call TRBJ2-5; perhaps TRBD1 as D (5 bases). The CDR3 covers 17 residues. V lost 0 bases and J lost 5, with 19 bases in between. Looked up from germline, CDR1 is LGHDT and CDR2 is YNNKEL (reference sequence). CDR3 loop: CASSQESGQSNTETQYF. CDR3 in DNA: TGTGCCAGCAGCCAAGAATCAGGGCAGTCGAACACTGAGACCCAGTACTTC.

This clonotype has at least ten counts. This chain links TRBV28 with TRBJ2-7, with unresolved D. The CDR3 extends over 15 amino acids. CDR1 is MDHEN, CDR2 SYDVKM, per germline. V lost 2 bases to trimming and J lost 0 bases, with 11 bases between them. The CDR3 spells CASSLARASSYEQYF. The CDR3 DNA sequence: TGTGCCAGCAGTTTAGCCCGGGCGAGCTCCTACGAGCAGTACTTC.

The V and J genes are TRBV2 and TRBJ1-4; possible D gene TRBD1, 6 bases. Germline loops: CDR1 SNHLY, CDR2 FYNNEI. The germline V and J ends were trimmed by 6 bases and 7 bases, with 15 bases remaining between them. The CDR3 consists of 14 residues. The CDR3 here is CASSERTAGEKLFF. CDR3 nucleotides: TGTGCCAGCAGCGAACGGACAGCGGGTGAAAAACTGTTTTTT.

This clonotype was counted only a few times. The chain employs TRBV24-1 and TRBJ2-5; 9 bases line up with TRBD1. J lost 2 bases, V lost 5 bases, and 5 bases had no gene match. The CDR3 loop spans 15 amino acids. Looked up from germline, CDR1 is KGHDR and CDR2 is SFDVKD. The CDR3 sequence is CATSAIGTGQETQYF. In DNA, the CDR3 is TGTGCCACCAGTGCCATCGGGACAGGGCAAGAGACCCAGTACTTC.

This chain links TRBV5-1 with TRBJ1-2, with D tentatively TRBD1 (6 bases). From germline, CDR1 is SGHRS and CDR2 YFSETQ. Between the trimmed V and J ends, which lost 2 bases and 6 bases, there was a span of 14 bases. The CDR3 spans 14 residues. The DNA of the CDR3 is TGCGCCAGCAGCTTTACTCGGGGGGCAAATGGCTACACCTTC. Translating gives CASSFTRGANGYTF.

This chain joins TRBV6-5 and TRBJ1-1; 9 bases align to TRBD1. The V gene end was trimmed by 1 base and the J gene end by 1 base; junction bases not matched to a gene: 4. This CDR3 is built from 16 residues. Germline-derived CDR1 and CDR2 are MNHEY and SVGAGI. CDR3 in DNA: TGTGCCAGCAGTTACTGGACAGGGGAAGGGAACACTGAAGCTTTCTTT. Translated, it gives CASSYWTGEGNTEAFF.

CDR3 loop: CSAREQGAGYTF. CDR3 DNA sequence: TGCAGTGCTAGAGAACAGGGTGCTGGCTACACCTTC. This chain joins TRBV20-1 and TRBJ1-2, with D maybe TRBD1 (6 bases). CDR1 DFQATT and CDR2 SNEGSKA come from the germline V gene (reference sequence). The V and J ends lost 0 bases and 7 bases respectively, with 9 bases between them. The CDR3 spans 12 residues.

This clonotype was detected ten times or more. This chain joins TRBV28 and TRBJ1-2, with unresolved D. V was cut by 5 bases and J by 3 bases, with 16 bases left in between. This CDR3 comprises 15 residues. CDR1 is MDHEN and CDR2 is SYDVKM in the germline V gene. The CDR3 reads CASSQGRMGYYGYTF. CDR3 in DNA: TGTGCCAGCAGTCAAGGACGCATGGGGTACTATGGCTACACCTTC.

There are a few counts of this clonotype. Given the absence of the conserved phenylalanine or tryptophan at the CDR3 end, a read error is likely. It is unclear where the CDR3 begins or ends on the DNA, so no DNA is shown, and the CDR3 is as TCRdb lists it. This chain connects TRBV12-3 or TRBV12-4 to TRBJ1-1. Ends included, the CDR3 has 8 residues. The CDR3 sequence is CASSHGTL.

J is TRBJ2-4 and V is TRBV20-1; 9 bases line up with TRBD2. Looked up from germline, CDR1 is DFQATT and CDR2 is SNEGSKA (reference sequence). There are 15 residues in the CDR3. J lost 0 bases, V lost 1 base, and 1 base had no gene match. CDR3 DNA: TGCAGTGCTAGAGTACTAGCGGGAGCCAAAAACATTCAGTACTTC. Its translation: CSARVLAGAKNIQYF.

The table lists this clonotype with many counts. One base away lies a much larger clone, so this may be a sequencing read error. The chain is built from TRBV11-2 and TRBJ2-7, with D perhaps TRBD2 (6 bases). CDR1 is SGHAT, CDR2 FQNNGV, per germline. There are 13 residues in the CDR3. Deletions cut 3 bases from V and 2 bases from J, with 8 bases between. CDR3 region: CASSFASAYEQYF. CDR3 in DNA: TGTGCCAGCAGCTTCGCTAGCGCCTACGAGCAGTACTTC. The full variable domain, with the rest looked up from reference TRBV11-2 and TRBJ2-7, is EAGVAQSPRYKIIEKRQSVAFWCNPISGHATLYWYQQILGQGPKLLIQFQNNGVVDDSQLPKDRFSAERLKGVDSTLKIQPAKLEDSAVYLCASSFASAYEQYFGPGTRLTVT.

This chain links TRBV4-3 with TRBJ1-1; a possible D gene is TRBD1 (6 bases). CDR1 and CDR2 from the germline V gene are LGHNA and YSLEER. The V gene lost 4 bases and the J gene lost 1 base, with 13 bases spanning the gap. The CDR3 contains 15 residues. The CDR3 is CASSPLQGENTEAFF. In nucleotides, the CDR3 is TGCGCCAGCAGCCCCTTACAGGGAGAGAACACTGAAGCTTTCTTT.

This clonotype appeared a few times. This sequence joins TRBV29-1 and TRBJ2-6; D gene ambiguous. Trimming shortened V by 5 bases and J by 0 bases, and 8 bases separated the two germline ends. This CDR3 is built from 14 residues. CDR1 and CDR2 from the germline V gene are SQVTM and ANQGSEA. The CDR3 loop reads CSVIYSSGANVLTF. CDR3 nucleotide sequence: TGCAGCGTTATATACAGCTCTGGGGCCAACGTCCTGACTTTC.

The rearrangement links TRBV11-2 to TRBJ2-5; 7 bases match TRBD1. Germline V gene data show CDR1 as SGHAT and CDR2 as FQNNGV. V lost 6 bases, J lost 5 bases, and 21 bases stayed unmatched. The CDR3 totals 18 residues. The CDR3 loop reads CASSGQVGLGELSETQYF. The CDR3 coding sequence is TGTGCCAGCAGTGGACAGGTTGGCCTAGGGGAGCTTTCCGAGACCCAGTACTTC.

This clonotype appeared many times. The V call is TRBV5-1, the J call TRBJ1-2; D is ambiguous. Germline loops: CDR1 SGHRS, CDR2 YFSETQ. V shed 1 base and J shed 2 bases, with 9 bases lying between them. This CDR3 is 14 amino acids long. CDR3 loop: CASSLSDVNYGYTF. The DNA of the CDR3 is TGCGCCAGCAGCTTGTCAGACGTCAACTATGGCTACACCTTC.

The table lists this clonotype with many counts. The CDR3 region has the DNA TGTGCCAGTAGTTCGTTCGAACTAGCGGGAGGGCCCTCGGGGGAGCTGTTTTTT. It yields the protein CASSSFELAGGPSGELFF. V and J are TRBV19 and TRBJ2-2; 13 nucleotides match TRBD2. The CDR3 totals 18 residues. Germline V CDR1 and CDR2: LNHDA, SQIVND (reference sequence). V lost 5 bases, J lost 8 bases, and 14 bases stayed unmatched.

This clonotype came up many times. The chain recombines TRBV10-3 with TRBJ1-2; TRBD1 is a possible D gene (6 bases). There are 16 residues in the CDR3. The V end was cut by 8 bases, the J end by 4 bases, with 23 bases between. Germline V gene lookup returns CDR1 ENHRY and CDR2 SYGVKD. CDR3 DNA: TGTGCCATCCAGAGAGCAGGGGCTGAGAGAGGCTATGGCTACACCTTC. Protein product: CAIQRAGAERGYGYTF.

There are many counts of this clonotype. The V gene is TRBV7-9, the J gene TRBJ2-7; maybe TRBD1 (5 bases). The V gene lost 5 bases and the J gene lost 4 bases, with 12 bases spanning the gap. Germline CDR1 SEHNR, CDR2 FQNEAQ (reference sequence). This CDR3 has 13 residues. The CDR3 here is CASSMDTSYEQYF. In DNA form, the CDR3 reads TGTGCCAGCAGCATGGACACCTCTTACGAGCAGTACTTC.

The V and J genes are TRBV5-1 and TRBJ2-7; 11 bases are a match to TRBD1. There are 17 residues in the CDR3. V dropped 0 bases and J dropped 2; count of bases not matched to a gene: 7. Germline V gene sequence: CDR1 SGHRS, CDR2 YFSETQ. The CDR3 loop reads CASSLARTGGLTYEQYF. CDR3 nucleotides: TGCGCCAGCAGCTTGGCCCGGACAGGGGGCCTGACCTACGAGCAGTACTTC. The variable domain in full, with the rest retrieved from reference TRBV5-1 and TRBJ2-7, is KAGVTQTPRYLIKTRGQQVTLSCSPISGHRSVSWYQQTPGQGLQFLFEYFSETQRNKGNFPGRFSGRQFSNSRSEMNVSTLELGDSALYLCASSLARTGGLTYEQYFGPGTRLTVT.